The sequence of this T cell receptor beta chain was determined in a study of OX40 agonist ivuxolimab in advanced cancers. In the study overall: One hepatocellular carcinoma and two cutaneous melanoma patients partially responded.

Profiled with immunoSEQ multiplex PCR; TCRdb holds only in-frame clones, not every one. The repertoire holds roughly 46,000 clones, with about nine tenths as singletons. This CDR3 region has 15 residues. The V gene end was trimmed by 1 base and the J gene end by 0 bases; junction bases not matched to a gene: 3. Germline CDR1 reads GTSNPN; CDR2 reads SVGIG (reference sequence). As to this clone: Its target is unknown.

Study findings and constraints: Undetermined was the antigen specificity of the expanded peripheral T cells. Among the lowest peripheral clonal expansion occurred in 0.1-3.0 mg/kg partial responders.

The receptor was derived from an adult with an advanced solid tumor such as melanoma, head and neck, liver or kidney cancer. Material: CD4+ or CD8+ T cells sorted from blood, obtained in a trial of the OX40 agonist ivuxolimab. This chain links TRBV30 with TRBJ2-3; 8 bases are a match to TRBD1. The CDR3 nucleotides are TGTGCCTGGAGTGGGACAGGGACTAGCACAGATACGCAGTATTTT. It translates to CAWSGTGTSTDTQYF.